This record covers a single TCR beta chain. Antigen: not known. Both about-4-week and about-12-week second-dose recipients were combined. This sample was included in a study of T cell responses to AZD1222 COVID-19 vaccine. Trimming removed 5 bases at V and 6 bases at J, with 13 bases between. The CDR3 sequence is 13 residues long. Germline V lookup: CDR1 LNHDA, CDR2 SQIVND (reference sequence). TCRdb keeps only in-frame clones here, not all; method: immunoSEQ multiplex PCR. The data contain 80,000 or so clones, approximately 85% of them seen just once; the ten biggest clones take up over 9.5%. Study-level points and caveats: Most donors were white British, females outnumbered males, and clonal diversity was possibly underestimated.

The sequenced sample was peripheral blood, obtained 28 days after the second AZD1222 dose. This clonotype was sampled from an adult who received the AZD1222 COVID-19 vaccine. The J gene is TRBJ1-2, the V gene TRBV19; TRBD1 might be the D (5 bases). This CDR3 reads CASSPGTQDGYTF. CDR3 DNA: TGTGCCAGTAGTCCCGGGACGCAGGATGGCTACACCTTC.